A single sample is the source of the 22 T cell receptor beta chains below, sequenced in a study of blood T cells in healthy people across ages (dated by TCRdb to the mid-2010s). Library method: 5' RACE. The sequencer was an Illumina HiSeq 2500. A second 7 to 11 cycle PCR used a sample-barcoded 5' primer and a J-beta primer mix. Using fastp trimming at Q25 and MiXCR clonotype assembly, TCRdb reanalyzed the public sequencing data and kept in-frame beta chains. Every CDR3 protein is listed once, alongside the most common genes and DNA of its rows. In all, the sample holds roughly 700,000 distinct CDR3 sequences, and 20% to 30% of those were seen once. Roughly 9% of the sample is taken by the ten largest. The sample also formed part of further work on T cells of mothers and their children.

Source material: blood. The receptors here all came from a boy younger than 18 in good health.

This clonotype was seen more than once but under ten times. J is TRBJ2-5 and V is TRBV20-1, with 10 bases lining up with TRBD2. The last part of the DNA fits TRBJ2-1 better; the J call may be wrong. From germline, CDR1 is DFQATT and CDR2 SNEGSKA (reference sequence). The CDR3 is 13 amino acids. The CDR3 DNA is TGCAGTGCTAGAAGCGGGGGGGCGGTTGAGCAGTTCTTC. Amino acids: CSARSGGAVEQFF.

This clonotype has just a few counts. This chain connects TRBV20-1 to TRBJ2-1; 12 bases agree with TRBD2. Trimming took 2 bases from V and 8 from J; bases not matched to a gene: 13. CDR1 is DFQATT, CDR2 SNEGSKA, per germline (reference sequence). This CDR3 has 17 residues. The CDR3 loop reads CSARTSSTSGGFYEQFF. The DNA for the CDR3 is TGCAGTGCTAGAACCTCTTCGACTAGCGGGGGTTTCTATGAGCAGTTCTTC.

V and J are TRBV11-2 and TRBJ2-1, with TRBD2 matching over 11 bases. The CDR3 covers 16 residues. Losses at the gene ends were 5 bases for V and 3 bases for J; bases not matched to a gene: 6. Germline V lookup: CDR1 SGHAT, CDR2 FQNNGV. CDR3 in amino acids: CASSIGTSGSYNEQFF. The DNA of the CDR3 is TGTGCCAGCAGCATCGGCACTAGCGGGAGCTACAATGAGCAGTTCTTC.

The V gene is TRBV4-1, the J gene TRBJ2-7, with D possibly TRBD2 on 5 matching bases. The V gene's germline CDR1 is MGHRA and CDR2 YSYEKL. The CDR3 extends over 15 amino acids. Trimming took 0 bases from V and 4 from J, leaving 13 bases between them. The CDR3 sequence is CASSQDDGRVYEQYF. For the CDR3, the DNA is TGCGCCAGCAGCCAAGATGACGGGCGGGTGTACGAGCAGTACTTC.

This clonotype was seen more than once but under ten times. V is TRBV7-2 and J is TRBJ2-5; maybe TRBD2 (6 bases). The J call may be faulty, since TRBJ2-1 better matches the DNA end. Germline CDR1 reads SGHTA; CDR2 reads FQGNSA. The CDR3 length is 14 residues. This chain's CDR3 is CASSSAGGRNEQFF. The CDR3 nucleotides read TGTGCCAGCAGCTCCGCCGGGGGACGCAATGAGCAGTTCTTC.

This chain joins TRBV11-2 and TRBJ2-5; 7 bases are shared with TRBD1. The V gene end was trimmed by 0 bases and the J gene end by 5 bases; junction bases not matched to a gene: 9. CDR1 SGHAT and CDR2 FQNNGV come from the germline V gene. The CDR3 totals 16 residues. This chain's CDR3 is CASSLDWRQGIETQYF. The CDR3 DNA sequence: TGTGCCAGCAGCTTAGATTGGAGACAGGGCATCGAGACCCAGTACTTC.

This clonotype occurred a few times. The chain uses TRBV12-3 or TRBV12-4 and TRBJ2-2; D not resolved. CDR3 length: 14 amino acids. The V and J ends lost 6 bases and 4 bases respectively, with 12 bases between them. The CDR3 DNA reads TGTGCCAGCAGCTCCAGATGGGCCACCGGGGAGCTGTTTTTT. Amino acid sequence: CASSSRWATGELFF.

In DNA, the CDR3 is TGTGCCAGCAGTTGGACCTACGAGCAGTACTTC. This codes for CASSWTYEQYF. The rearrangement uses TRBV12-3 or TRBV12-4 and TRBJ2-7; unclear D gene. The CDR3 covers 11 residues. The germline V and J ends were trimmed by 4 bases and 2 bases, with 3 bases remaining between them.

This clonotype was seen more than once but under ten times. This chain connects TRBV5-6 to TRBJ1-2, with D perhaps matching TRBD1 (5 bases). The germline V gene encodes CDR1 SGHDT and CDR2 YYEEEE. The CDR3 spans 13 residues. The V end was cut by 5 bases, the J end by 8 bases, with 16 bases between. The CDR3 DNA sequence: TGTGCCAGCAGACACGGACACGAGATCGGCTACACCTTC. Encoded protein: CASRHGHEIGYTF. The variable domain in full, with the rest retrieved from reference TRBV5-6 and TRBJ1-2, is DAGVTQSPTHLIKTRGQQVTLRCSPKSGHDTVSWYQQALGQGPQFIFQYYEEEERQRGNFPDRFSGHQFPNYSSELNVNALLLGDSALYLCASRHGHEIGYTFGSGTRLTVV.

This clonotype was picked up a small number of times. The chain joins TRBV7-9 to TRBJ2-5; 9 nucleotides align to TRBD1. This CDR3 has 13 amino acids. V dropped 5 bases and J dropped 3; count of bases not matched to a gene: 1. Per germline, CDR1 SEHNR and CDR2 FQNEAQ (reference sequence). The CDR3 DNA reads TGTGCCAGCAGCGGGACAGGGAAAGAGACCCAGTACTTC. It is translated as CASSGTGKETQYF.

The rearrangement links TRBV12-3 or TRBV12-4 to TRBJ2-5; 9 bases line up with TRBD2. The DNA matches TRBJ2-1 better at its end, which makes the J call doubtful. CDR3 length: 13 amino acids. CDR3 protein: CASSLMTSGEQFF. CDR3 sequence (DNA): TGTGCCAGCAGTTTAATGACTAGCGGAGAGCAGTTCTTC.

This chain joins TRBV7-9 and TRBJ1-2; 7 bases align to TRBD1. J lost 3 bases, V lost 5 bases, and 12 bases had no gene match. The germline V gene has CDR1 SEHNR and CDR2 FQNEAQ (reference sequence). The CDR3 runs to 16 residues. CDR3 protein: CASSPAGTAIYYGYTF. DNA of the CDR3: TGTGCCAGCAGCCCGGCCGGGACAGCAATTTACTATGGCTACACCTTC. The full variable domain, rest sourced from reference TRBV7-9 and TRBJ1-2, is DTGVSQNPRHKITKRGQNVTFRCDPISEHNRLYWYRQTLGQGPEFLTYFQNEAQLEKSRLLSDRFSAERPKGSFSTLEIQRTEQGDSAMYLCASSPAGTAIYYGYTFGSGTRLTVV.

This clonotype showed up just once. One end of the junction is discordant with germline, which a read error may explain. The J gene is TRBJ2-7, the V gene TRBV29-1; weak D call: TRBD1 (5 bases). This CDR3 contains 13 residues. Germline assignment: CDR1 SQVTM and CDR2 ANQGSEA. DNA for the CDR3: TGCGGCGTTGTTGGAGACAGTTACTACGAGCAGTACTTC. It is translated as CGVVGDSYYEQYF.

The gene calls are TRBV29-1 and TRBJ2-1; D is uncertain. Trimming pared 7 bases from V and 4 bases from J, leaving 14 bases between. CDR3 size: 13 residues. Germline V gives CDR1 SQVTM, CDR2 ANQGSEA. The CDR3 sequence: CSAPSQKYNEQFF. The CDR3 coding sequence is TGCAGCGCCCCATCCCAAAAATACAATGAGCAGTTCTTC.

The CDR3 sequence: CASSLLRGTHEQYF. The CDR3 DNA follows: TGTGCCAGCAGCTTATTGCGGGGGACCCACGAGCAGTACTTC. This rearrangement joins TRBV7-9 to TRBJ2-7; TRBD2 aligns across 7 bases. CDR3 size: 14 residues. V shed 2 bases and J 5 bases; nucleotides not matched to a gene: 6. Germline lookup yields CDR1 SEHNR and CDR2 FQNEAQ (reference sequence).

This clonotype turned up a few times. The chain couples TRBV5-5 to TRBJ2-3, with 10 bases fitting TRBD2. Germline V gene lookup returns CDR1 SGHKS and CDR2 YYEKEE (reference sequence). The CDR3 has 16 residues. J was trimmed by 4 bases and V by 0 bases; bases with no gene match: 5. This CDR3 is CASSLVAGGGADTQYF. CDR3 nucleotide sequence: TGTGCCAGCAGCTTGGTAGCGGGAGGAGGTGCAGATACGCAGTATTTT.

V and J are TRBV4-1 and TRBJ1-2; D gene ambiguous. The CDR3 contains 11 residues. V was clipped by 3 bases and J by 8 bases, with 7 bases between them. From germline, CDR1 is MGHRA and CDR2 YSYEKL. CDR3 residues: CASSHDAGYTF. The CDR3 DNA follows: TGCGCCAGCAGCCATGACGCGGGCTACACCTTC.

A few counts support this clonotype. This chain links TRBV19 with TRBJ2-5; 8 bases align to TRBD1. The DNA matches TRBJ2-1 better at its end, which makes the J call doubtful. CDR1 and CDR2 from the germline V gene are LNHDA and SQIVND (reference sequence). This CDR3 spans 15 amino acids. The DNA for the CDR3 is TGTGCCAGTAGTTGGACAGGGCCAACAGGAGATGAGCAGTTCTTC. This encodes CASSWTGPTGDEQFF.

This clonotype has ten or more counts. The chain couples TRBV6-2 or TRBV6-3 to TRBJ2-2; D uncertain. The V gene lost 8 bases and the J gene lost 5 bases, with 9 bases spanning the gap. This CDR3 comprises 12 residues. Germline assignment: CDR1 MNHEY and CDR2 SVGEGT. The CDR3 DNA reads TGTGCCAGCCGCGTGGAAACCGGGGAGCTGTTTTTT. Its protein is CASRVETGELFF.

This clonotype was counted a few times. The chain couples TRBV24-1 to TRBJ1-2; TRBD1 is a possible D gene (6 bases). This CDR3 spans 14 amino acids. The V end was cut by 4 bases, the J end by 3 bases, with 11 bases between. In germline, CDR1 is KGHDR, CDR2 SFDVKD. CDR3 coding DNA: TGTGCCACCAGTGACCTATCAGGGGACTATGGCTACACCTTC. Protein product: CATSDLSGDYGYTF.

This clonotype has only a few counts. The V call is TRBV4-2, the J call TRBJ2-5; 12 nucleotides align to TRBD2. The end of the DNA aligns better with TRBJ2-1, so the J call may be wrong. The CDR3 consists of 16 residues. Germline V lookup: CDR1 LGHNA, CDR2 YNFKEQ. The CDR3 DNA sequence: TGTGCCAGCAGCCAAGGACCTAGCGGGAGGGACAATGAGCAGTTCTTC. As protein: CASSQGPSGRDNEQFF.

The J gene is TRBJ1-5, the V gene TRBV28; no firm D call. This CDR3 is built from 16 residues. Germline V gene lookup returns CDR1 MDHEN and CDR2 SYDVKM. V lost 2 bases and J lost 5, with 16 bases in between. The CDR3 DNA reads TGTGCCAGCAGTTTAGGCGGGGTAACGGGGTATCAGCCCCAGCATTTT. It codes for CASSLGGVTGYQPQHF.